The source of this TCR beta chain is a study of blood T cell repertoires in COVID-19. Study-level information: Some COVID-19 samples were acute and others convalescent; all came from the United States, Italy and Spain.

Source study methods: Nucleated cell counts were estimated from reference gene primer amplification. Profiling relied on immunoSEQ multiplex PCR, and the TCRdb table lists in-frame clones only, not all of them. Clonal size and the V and J genes are those of that table, whereas D and trimming came from the DNA. The data contain over 250,000 clones, roughly nine tenths of them seen just once; the ten biggest clones take up 3%. Participants were aged roughly 18 to 89 years, lived in over 20 US areas, and enrolled virtually. The recovered donors of Cohort 3 showed two negative PCRs, clearance, or symptom resolution. The trim removed 5 bases at V and 3 bases at J, leaving 8 bases unmatched. The length of the CDR3 is 17 residues. Germline V gene data show CDR1 as MNHNY and CDR2 as SVGAGI (reference sequence).

This clonotype originated in a woman in her forties or fifties who had recovered from COVID-19. V is TRBV6-6 and J is TRBJ2-5; 14 bases match TRBD2. Sequenced material: PBMCs or T cells enriched from blood (not recorded which). The CDR3 nucleotides are TGTGCCAGCAGTCGAAGGCCGGGACTAGCGGGAGAAGAGACCCAGTACTTC. As protein: CASSRRPGLAGEETQYF.